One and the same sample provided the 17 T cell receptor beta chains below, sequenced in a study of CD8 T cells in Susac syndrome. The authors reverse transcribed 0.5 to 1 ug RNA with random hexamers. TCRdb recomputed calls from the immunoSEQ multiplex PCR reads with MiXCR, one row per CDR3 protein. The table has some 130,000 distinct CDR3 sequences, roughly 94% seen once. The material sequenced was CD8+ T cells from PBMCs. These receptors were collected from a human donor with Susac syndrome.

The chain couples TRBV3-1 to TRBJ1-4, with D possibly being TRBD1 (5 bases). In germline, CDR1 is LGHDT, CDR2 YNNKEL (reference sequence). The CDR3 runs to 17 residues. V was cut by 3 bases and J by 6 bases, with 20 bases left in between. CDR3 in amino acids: CASSHEAGTHVHEKLFF. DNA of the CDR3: TGTGCCAGCAGCCACGAAGCTGGGACTCACGTTCATGAAAAACTGTTTTTT.

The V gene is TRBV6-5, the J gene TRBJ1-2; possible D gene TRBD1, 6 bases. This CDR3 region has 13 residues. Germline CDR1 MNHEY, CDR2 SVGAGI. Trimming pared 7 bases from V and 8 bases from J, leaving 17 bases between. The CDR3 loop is CASTPGEGEGYTF. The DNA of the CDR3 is TGTGCCAGCACCCCCGGCGAGGGGGAAGGCTACACCTTC.

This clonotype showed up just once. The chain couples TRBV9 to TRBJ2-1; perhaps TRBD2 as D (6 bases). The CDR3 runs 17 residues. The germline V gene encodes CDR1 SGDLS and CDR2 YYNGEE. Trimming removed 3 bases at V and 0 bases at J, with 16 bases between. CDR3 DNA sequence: TGTGCCAGCAGCGCCCGGGACTCCCTCAACTCCTACAATGAGCAGTTCTTC. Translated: CASSARDSLNSYNEQFF.

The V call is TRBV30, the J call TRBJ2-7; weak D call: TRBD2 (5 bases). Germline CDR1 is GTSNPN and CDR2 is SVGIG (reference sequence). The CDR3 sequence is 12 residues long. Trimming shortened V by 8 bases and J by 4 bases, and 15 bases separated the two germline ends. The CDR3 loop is CAAGETRYEQYF. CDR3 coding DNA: TGTGCCGCCGGGGAGACACGATACGAGCAGTACTTC.

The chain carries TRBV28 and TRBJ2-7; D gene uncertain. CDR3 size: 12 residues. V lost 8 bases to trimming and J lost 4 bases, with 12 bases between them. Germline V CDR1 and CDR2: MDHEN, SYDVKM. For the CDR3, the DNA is TGTGCCAGCTCGCGGTTGTCTTACGAGCAGTACTTC. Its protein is CASSRLSYEQYF.

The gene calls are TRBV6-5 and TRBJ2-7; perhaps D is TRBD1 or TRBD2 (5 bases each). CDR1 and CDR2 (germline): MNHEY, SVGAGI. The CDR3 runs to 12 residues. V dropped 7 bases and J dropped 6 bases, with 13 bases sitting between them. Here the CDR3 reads CASTGPATEQYF. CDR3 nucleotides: TGTGCCAGCACGGGACCCGCCACCGAGCAGTACTTC.

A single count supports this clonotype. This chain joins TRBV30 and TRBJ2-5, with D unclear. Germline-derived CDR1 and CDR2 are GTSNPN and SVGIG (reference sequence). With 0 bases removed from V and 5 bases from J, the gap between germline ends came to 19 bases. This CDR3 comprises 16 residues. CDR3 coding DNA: TGTGCCTGGAGTGTACATTTGGCAGAGAGCCGGGAGACCCAGTACTTC. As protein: CAWSVHLAESRETQYF.

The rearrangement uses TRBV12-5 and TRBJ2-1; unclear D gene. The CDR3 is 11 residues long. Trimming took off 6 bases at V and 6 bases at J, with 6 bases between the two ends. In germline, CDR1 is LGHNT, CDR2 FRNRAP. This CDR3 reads CASGSANEQFF. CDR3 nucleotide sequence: TGTGCTAGTGGGTCGGCCAATGAGCAGTTCTTC. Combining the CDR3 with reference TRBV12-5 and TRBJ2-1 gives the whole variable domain DARVTQTPRHKVTEMGQEVTMRCQPILGHNTVFWYRQTMMQGLELLAYFRNRAPLDDSGMPKDRFSAEMPDATLATLKIQPSEPRDSAVYFCASGSANEQFFGPGTRLTVL.

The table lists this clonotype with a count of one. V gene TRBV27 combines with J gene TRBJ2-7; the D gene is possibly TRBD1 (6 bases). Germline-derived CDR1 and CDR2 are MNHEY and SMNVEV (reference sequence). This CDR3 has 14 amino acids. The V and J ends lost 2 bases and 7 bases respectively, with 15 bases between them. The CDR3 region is CASSLLQGIREQYF. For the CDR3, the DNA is TGTGCCAGCAGTTTACTACAGGGTATAAGGGAGCAGTACTTC.

The CDR3 nucleotides are TGCGCCAGCAGCTTGTGGCTAGCTCACAATGAGCAGTTCTTC. It codes for CASSLWLAHNEQFF. This chain joins TRBV5-1 and TRBJ2-1; D perhaps matches TRBD2 (5 bases). Trimming cost V 1 base and J 5 bases, with 10 bases left between them. CDR1 and CDR2 from the germline V gene are SGHRS and YFSETQ. CDR3 size: 14 residues. The full variable domain, rest sourced from reference TRBV5-1 and TRBJ2-1, is KAGVTQTPRYLIKTRGQQVTLSCSPISGHRSVSWYQQTPGQGLQFLFEYFSETQRNKGNFPGRFSGRQFSNSRSEMNVSTLELGDSALYLCASSLWLAHNEQFFGPGTRLTVL.

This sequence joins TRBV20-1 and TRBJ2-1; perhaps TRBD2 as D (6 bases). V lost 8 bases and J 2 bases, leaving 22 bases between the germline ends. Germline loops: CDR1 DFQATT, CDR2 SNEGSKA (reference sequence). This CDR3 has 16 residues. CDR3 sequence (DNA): TGCAGTCTTACTAGCTGGGACGCCGGCGCCTACAATGAGCAGTTCTTC. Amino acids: CSLTSWDAGAYNEQFF.

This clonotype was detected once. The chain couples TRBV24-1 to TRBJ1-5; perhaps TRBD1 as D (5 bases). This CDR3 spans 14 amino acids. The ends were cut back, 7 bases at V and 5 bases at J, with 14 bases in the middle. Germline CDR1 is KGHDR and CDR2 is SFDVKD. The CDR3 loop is CATSPRDGYQPQHF. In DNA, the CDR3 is TGTGCCACCAGCCCCCGGGACGGCTATCAGCCCCAGCATTTT.

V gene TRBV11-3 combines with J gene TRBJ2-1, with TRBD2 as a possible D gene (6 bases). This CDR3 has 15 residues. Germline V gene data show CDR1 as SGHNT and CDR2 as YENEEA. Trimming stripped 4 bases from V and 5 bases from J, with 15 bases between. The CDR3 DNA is TGTGCCAGCAGCTCGCCTAGCGAGAGGGACAATGAGCAGTTCTTC. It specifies CASSSPSERDNEQFF.

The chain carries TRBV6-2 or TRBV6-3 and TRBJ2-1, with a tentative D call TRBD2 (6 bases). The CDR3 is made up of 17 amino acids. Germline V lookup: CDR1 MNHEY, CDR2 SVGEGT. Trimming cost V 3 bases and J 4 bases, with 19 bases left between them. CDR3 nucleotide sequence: TGTGCCAGCAGTTATTTCACTTCATTAGCGGTATACAATGAGCAGTTCTTC. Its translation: CASSYFTSLAVYNEQFF.

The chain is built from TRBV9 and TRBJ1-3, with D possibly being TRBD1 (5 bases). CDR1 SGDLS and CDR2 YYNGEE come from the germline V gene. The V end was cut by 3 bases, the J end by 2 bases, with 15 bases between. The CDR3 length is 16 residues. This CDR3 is CASSDDRERPGNTIYF. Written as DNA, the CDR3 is TGTGCCAGCAGCGATGACAGAGAGCGTCCTGGAAACACCATATATTTT. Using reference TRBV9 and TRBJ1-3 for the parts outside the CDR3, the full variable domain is DSGVTQTPKHLITATGQRVTLRCSPRSGDLSVYWYQQSLDQGLQFLIQYYNGEERAKGNILERFSAQQFPDLHSELNLSSLELGDSALYFCASSDDRERPGNTIYFGEGSWLTVV.

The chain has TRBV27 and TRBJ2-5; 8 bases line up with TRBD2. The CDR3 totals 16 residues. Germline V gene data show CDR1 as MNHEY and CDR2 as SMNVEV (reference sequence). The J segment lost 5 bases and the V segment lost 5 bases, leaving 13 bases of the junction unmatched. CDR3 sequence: CASSPASGLSGETQYF. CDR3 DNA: TGTGCCAGCAGTCCCGCTAGCGGGCTAAGTGGGGAGACCCAGTACTTC.

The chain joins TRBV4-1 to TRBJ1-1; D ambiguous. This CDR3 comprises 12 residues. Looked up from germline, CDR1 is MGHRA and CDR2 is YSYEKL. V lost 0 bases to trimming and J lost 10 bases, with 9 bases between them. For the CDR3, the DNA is TGCGCCAGCAGCCAAGAGATTGTGCCAGCTTTCTTT. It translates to CASSQEIVPAFF.